What follows are 11 T cell receptor beta chains derived from one specimen sequenced in a study of blood T cell repertoires in COVID-19. Only in-frame clones appear in the TCRdb table, and some are missing; sequencing was by immunoSEQ multiplex PCR. Altogether under 100,000 clones are present, about 83% being singletons, with the ten largest covering about 2%. Sequencing input: peripheral blood. These receptors originate from a woman aged 70 to 79 with acute or convalescent COVID-19.

This chain joins TRBV29-1 and TRBJ1-1; D uncertain. CDR1 is SQVTM and CDR2 is ANQGSEA in the germline V gene. The CDR3 contains 13 residues. The V end lost 3 bases, the J end lost 0 bases, and 8 bases lay between the germline ends. The DNA for the CDR3 is TGCAGCGTTGATCCTCTTTTGAACACTGAAGCTTTCTTT. Amino acid sequence: CSVDPLLNTEAFF. Supplemented by reference TRBV29-1 and TRBJ1-1, the full variable domain reads SAVISQKPSRDICQRGTSLTIQCQVDSQVTMMFWYRQQPGQSLTLIATANQGSEATYESGFVIDKFPISRPNLTFSTLTVSNMSPEDSSIYLCSVDPLLNTEAFFGQGTRLTVV.

The rearrangement joins TRBV28 to TRBJ1-2; TRBD1 matches 9 bases. The CDR3 covers 15 residues. CDR1 is MDHEN and CDR2 is SYDVKM in the germline V gene. J lost 5 bases, V lost 2 bases, and 6 bases had no gene match. CDR3 nucleotides: TGTGCCAGCAGTTTACCGGGACAGGGCTTTTATGGCTACACCTTC. It translates to CASSLPGQGFYGYTF.

The J gene is TRBJ1-1, the V gene TRBV5-1; no definite D call. The CDR3 has 17 amino acids. V was pared by 0 bases and J by 5 bases, with 20 bases between. The germline gives CDR1 SGHRS, CDR2 YFSETQ. CDR3 DNA: TGCGCCAGCAGCTTGGCGGGGAGGTCCAGGCCTGGGACTGAAGCTTTCTTT. Its translation is CASSLAGRSRPGTEAFF.

V usage is TRBV24-1 and J usage is TRBJ2-2, with TRBD2 as a possible D gene (6 bases). V was trimmed by 6 bases and J by 5 bases, leaving 18 bases between them. The CDR3 contains 16 residues. Germline CDR1 KGHDR, CDR2 SFDVKD. The CDR3 loop reads CATSYPGVTTTGELFF. The CDR3 DNA reads as TGTGCCACCAGTTACCCGGGAGTCACCACTACCGGGGAGCTGTTTTTT.

This sequence joins TRBV2 and TRBJ1-2; maybe TRBD1 (6 bases). This CDR3 has 15 amino acids. V was pared by 6 bases and J by 4 bases, with 18 bases between. Germline assignment: CDR1 SNHLY and CDR2 FYNNEI. CDR3 in DNA: TGTGCCAGCAGAGACACGACAGGTCACAGCTATGGCTACACCTTC. This codes for CASRDTTGHSYGYTF.

The chain has TRBV28 and TRBJ2-3; no reliable D call. Trimming pared 5 bases from V and 1 base from J, leaving 7 bases between. CDR1 is MDHEN and CDR2 is SYDVKM in the germline V gene. This CDR3 has 13 residues. The CDR3 DNA reads as TGTGCCAGCAGTCTACCCGGCACAGATACGCAGTATTTT. It encodes CASSLPGTDTQYF.

The genes are TRBV5-1 and TRBJ2-3; D ambiguous. The germline CDR1 and CDR2 sequences are SGHRS and YFSETQ. V lost 4 bases and J 3 bases, leaving 15 bases between the germline ends. The CDR3 totals 15 residues. CDR3 region: CASSLSTPSTDTQYF. CDR3 DNA: TGCGCCAGCAGCCTAAGCACTCCCTCAACAGATACGCAGTATTTT.

The chain recombines TRBV19 with TRBJ1-2; 8 nucleotides agree with TRBD1. After removal of 3 bases from V and 0 bases from J, the junction contained 3 bases not matched to a gene. The V gene's germline CDR1 is LNHDA and CDR2 SQIVND (reference sequence). CDR3 length equals 15 residues. The DNA of the CDR3 is TGTGCCAGTAGTATTACAGGGGGAGCTAACTATGGCTACACCTTC. Its translation is CASSITGGANYGYTF.

The genes are TRBV30 and TRBJ1-5, with 9 bases that match TRBD1. The junction had 13 bases not matched to a gene; V was cut back by 5 bases and J by 2 bases. From germline, CDR1 is GTSNPN and CDR2 SVGIG (reference sequence). The CDR3 is made up of 17 amino acids. The chain's CDR3 is CAWARTRQGGGNQPQHF. The CDR3 DNA follows: TGTGCCTGGGCCAGGACCCGACAGGGGGGGGGCAATCAGCCCCAGCATTTT.

The rearrangement uses TRBV5-1 and TRBJ2-2; D is perhaps TRBD2 (6 bases). This CDR3 comprises 15 residues. Germline CDR1 is SGHRS and CDR2 is YFSETQ. V lost 4 bases, J lost 1 base, and 11 bases lay in between. The CDR3 protein is CASSLLAQNTGELFF. Here the CDR3 DNA reads TGCGCCAGCAGCCTACTAGCACAGAACACCGGGGAGCTGTTTTTT.

The DNA of the CDR3 is TGTGCCAGTACGGACAGAAATCAGCCCCAGCATTTT. Translating gives CASTDRNQPQHF. This rearrangement joins TRBV19 to TRBJ1-5; possibly TRBD1 for D (6 bases). Germline V gene lookup returns CDR1 LNHDA and CDR2 SQIVND (reference sequence). The length of the CDR3 is 12 residues. Between the trimmed V and J ends, which lost 7 bases and 4 bases, there was a span of 8 bases. The full variable domain, its missing parts supplied by reference TRBV19 and TRBJ1-5, is DGGITQSPKYLFRKEGQNVTLSCEQNLNHDAMYWYRQDPGQGLRLIYYSQIVNDFQKGDIAEGYSVSREKKESFPLTVTSAQKNPTAFYLCASTDRNQPQHFGDGTRLSIL.